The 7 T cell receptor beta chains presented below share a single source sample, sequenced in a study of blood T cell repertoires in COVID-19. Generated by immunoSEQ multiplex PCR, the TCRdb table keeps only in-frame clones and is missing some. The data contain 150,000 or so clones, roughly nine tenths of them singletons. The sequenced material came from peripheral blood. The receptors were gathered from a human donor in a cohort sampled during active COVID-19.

The CDR3 reads CASSFSRGVKSNQPQHF. In nucleotides, the CDR3 is TGTGCCAGCAGCTTTTCCAGGGGGGTCAAGAGCAATCAGCCCCAGCATTTT. The chain carries TRBV13 and TRBJ1-5, with 7 bases fitting TRBD1. The germline V gene encodes CDR1 PRHDT and CDR2 FYEKMQ (reference sequence). This CDR3 comprises 17 residues. V lost 3 bases to trimming and J lost 1 base; unmatched junction nucleotides: 9.

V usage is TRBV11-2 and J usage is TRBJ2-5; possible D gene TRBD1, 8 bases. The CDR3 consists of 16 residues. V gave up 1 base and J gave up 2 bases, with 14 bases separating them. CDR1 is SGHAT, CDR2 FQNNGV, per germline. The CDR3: CASSLGDRGGQETQYF. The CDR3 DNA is TGTGCCAGCAGCTTAGGCGACAGGGGAGGGCAAGAGACCCAGTACTTC.

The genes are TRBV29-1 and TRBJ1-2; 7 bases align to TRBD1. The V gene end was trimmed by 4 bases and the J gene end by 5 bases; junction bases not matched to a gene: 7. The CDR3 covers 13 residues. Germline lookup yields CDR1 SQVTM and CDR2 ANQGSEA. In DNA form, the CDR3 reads TGCAGCGTTGGCTTACAGGGGAATTATGGCTACACCTTC. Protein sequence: CSVGLQGNYGYTF.

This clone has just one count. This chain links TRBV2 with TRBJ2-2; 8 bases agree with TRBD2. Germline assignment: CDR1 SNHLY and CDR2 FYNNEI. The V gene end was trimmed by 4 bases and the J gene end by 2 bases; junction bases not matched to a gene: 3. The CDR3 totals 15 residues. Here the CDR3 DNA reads TGTGCCAGCAGTGCGAGCGGGAGTAACACCGGGGAGCTGTTTTTT. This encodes CASSASGSNTGELFF.

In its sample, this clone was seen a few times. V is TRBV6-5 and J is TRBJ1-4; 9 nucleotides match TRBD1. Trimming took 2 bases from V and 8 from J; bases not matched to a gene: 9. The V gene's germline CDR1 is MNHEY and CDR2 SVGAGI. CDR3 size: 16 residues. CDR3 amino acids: CASSYQWDRVGEKLFF. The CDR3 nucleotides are TGTGCCAGCAGTTACCAATGGGACAGGGTAGGGGAAAAACTGTTTTTT.

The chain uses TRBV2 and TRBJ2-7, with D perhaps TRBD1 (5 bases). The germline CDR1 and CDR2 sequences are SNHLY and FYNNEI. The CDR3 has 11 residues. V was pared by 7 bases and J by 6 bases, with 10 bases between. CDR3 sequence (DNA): TGTGCCAGCAAGACAGTCGGCGAGCAGTACTTC. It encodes CASKTVGEQYF.

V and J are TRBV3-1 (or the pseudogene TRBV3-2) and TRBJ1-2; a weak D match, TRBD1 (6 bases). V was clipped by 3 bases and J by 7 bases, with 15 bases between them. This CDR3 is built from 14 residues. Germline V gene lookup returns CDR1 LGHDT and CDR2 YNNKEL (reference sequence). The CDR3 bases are TGTGCCAGCAGCCAGCCGCAGGGGTTCGGTGGCTACACCTTC. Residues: CASSQPQGFGGYTF.